This TCR beta chain was profiled in a study of T cell responses to AZD1222 COVID-19 vaccine. This CDR3 is 12 amino acids long. V was trimmed by 6 bases and J by 10 bases, leaving 13 bases between them. Some clones are missing from TCRdb's copy, which holds only in-frame ones; the method was immunoSEQ multiplex PCR. There are approximately 120,000 clones in the sample; 85% to 95% occur only once, and about 0.86% lies in the top ten. Study observations and caveats: A reported finding is that nearly half of spike-specific TCRs target unmutated variant regions. Spike-specific TCR breadth and depth were elevated following two AZD1222 doses. Females outnumbered males among donors, who were mostly white British; clonal diversity was possibly underestimated. Baseline seropositivity characterized only a handful of AZD1222 recipients.

A note on this clone: Its target is unknown.

This TCR was recovered from an adult in good health. The material sequenced was peripheral blood, taken on day 0 of AZD1222 vaccination. The chain combines TRBV12-3 or TRBV12-4 with TRBJ2-1; D possibly corresponds to TRBD2 (6 bases). The CDR3: CASSPDYPEQFF. CDR3 bases: TGTGCCAGCAGCCCGGACTATCCAGAGCAGTTCTTC.